Sequencing of this T cell receptor (beta chain) was carried out in a study of blood T cell repertoires in COVID-19. The protocol was immunoSEQ multiplex PCR, while the TCRdb copy is restricted to in-frame clones and leaves out a portion. The sample has about 300,000 clones, more than 75% seen once. Donors of Cohort 3 who recovered were those that had two negative PCRs, clearance, or symptom resolution. Sequenced input: PBMCs or T cells enriched from blood (not recorded which). The sequence came from a young man who had recovered from COVID-19.

The CDR3, as DNA: TGTGCCAGCAGCCCCCTGCCTGATGGTAGCTCCTATAATTCACCCCTCCACTTT. Residues: CASSPLPDGSSYNSPLHF. V usage is TRBV7-6 and J usage is TRBJ1-6; D gene unclear. In germline, CDR1 is SGHVS, CDR2 FNYEAQ. V lost 5 bases and J lost 0, with 17 bases in between. This CDR3 is 18 amino acids long. The full variable domain, completed using reference TRBV7-6 and TRBJ1-6, is GAGVSQSPRYKVTKRGQDVALRCDPISGHVSLYWYRQALGQGPEFLTYFNYEAQQDKSGLPNDRFSAERPEGSISTLTIQRTEQRDSAMYRCASSPLPDGSSYNSPLHFGNGTRLTVT.